These 19 T cell receptor beta chains came from one sample sequenced in a study of T cells after somatic rescue of genetic block. TCRdb keeps only in-frame clones here, not all; method: immunoSEQ multiplex PCR. The table has about 110,000 clones, around 90% seen once. The sample comprised peripheral blood mononuclear cells (PBMCs). The receptors here all came from a woman between 18 and 29 years old.

This clone was counted between two and nine times. The gene calls are TRBV28 and TRBJ1-1; D gene uncertain. This CDR3 has 13 residues. V was trimmed by 7 bases and J by 3 bases, leaving 12 bases between them. Germline V gives CDR1 MDHEN, CDR2 SYDVKM. CDR3: CASKEGSYTEAFF. The CDR3 region has the DNA TGTGCCAGCAAGGAGGGTTCCTACACTGAAGCTTTCTTT. Supplemented by reference TRBV28 and TRBJ1-1, the full variable domain reads DVKVTQSSRYLVKRTGEKVFLECVQDMDHENMFWYRQDPGLGLRLIYFSYDVKMKEKGDIPEGYSVSREKKERFSLILESASTNQTSMYLCASKEGSYTEAFFGQGTRLTVV.

This clone has only one observation. The rearrangement uses TRBV5-1 and TRBJ1-4, with unresolved D. V was clipped by 2 bases and J by 8 bases, with 13 bases between them. The CDR3 consists of 14 residues. Germline V gene lookup returns CDR1 SGHRS and CDR2 YFSETQ. The CDR3 here is CASSFGDGGEKLFF. CDR3 nucleotide sequence: TGCGCCAGCAGCTTTGGTGATGGAGGGGAAAAACTGTTTTTT.

The J gene is TRBJ2-2, the V gene TRBV7-9; possibly TRBD1 for D (6 bases). The V end lost 6 bases, the J end lost 6 bases, and 17 bases lay between the germline ends. CDR1 is SEHNR, CDR2 FQNEAQ, per germline (reference sequence). This CDR3 comprises 15 residues. The chain's CDR3 is CASRSDSKPAGELFF. CDR3 coding DNA: TGTGCCAGCAGATCGGACAGCAAGCCCGCCGGGGAGCTGTTTTTT.

This chain connects TRBV7-9 to TRBJ1-1; 7 nucleotides line up with TRBD1. J lost 5 bases, V lost 5 bases, and 2 bases had no gene match. The CDR3 has 12 residues. Germline V lookup: CDR1 SEHNR, CDR2 FQNEAQ (reference sequence). CDR3 bases: TGTGCCAGCAGCAGGACAGGAACTGAAGCTTTCTTT. Translating it yields CASSRTGTEAFF.

This clone has just a few counts. The CDR3 DNA reads as TGTGCCAGTCGCGGTCCGACGCAGTATTTT. This encodes CASRGPTQYF. This chain joins TRBV2 and TRBJ2-3; no clear D. The V and J ends lost 9 bases and 9 bases respectively, with 10 bases between them. CDR1 and CDR2 (germline): SNHLY, FYNNEI. The CDR3 sequence is 10 residues long.

This chain joins TRBV11-2 and TRBJ2-7; D perhaps matches TRBD1 (6 bases). The V gene lost 0 bases and the J gene lost 1 base, with 10 bases spanning the gap. Germline V gives CDR1 SGHAT, CDR2 FQNNGV. The CDR3 is made up of 15 amino acids. CDR3 amino acids: CASSLDRGQSYEQYF. The DNA of the CDR3 is TGTGCCAGCAGCTTAGACAGGGGCCAATCCTACGAGCAGTACTTC.

CDR3 region: CASRGGANTEAFF. The CDR3 DNA sequence: TGTGCCAGCAGGGGGGGAGCGAACACTGAAGCTTTCTTT. The chain recombines TRBV7-6 with TRBJ1-1; D is perhaps TRBD1 (5 bases). The CDR3 is made up of 13 amino acids. CDR1 and CDR2 from the germline V gene are SGHVS and FNYEAQ. V was trimmed by 6 bases and J by 1 base, leaving 9 bases between them. Full variable domain (rest looked up from reference TRBV7-6 and TRBJ1-1): GAGVSQSPRYKVTKRGQDVALRCDPISGHVSLYWYRQALGQGPEFLTYFNYEAQQDKSGLPNDRFSAERPEGSISTLTIQRTEQRDSAMYRCASRGGANTEAFFGQGTRLTVV.

This clone is a singleton in its sample. J is TRBJ2-2 and V is TRBV6-4; no reliable D call. This CDR3 contains 15 residues. CDR1 is MRHNA, CDR2 SNTAGT, per germline. V dropped 0 bases and J dropped 1 base, with 6 bases sitting between them. Here the CDR3 DNA reads TGTGCCAGCAGTGACTCGACGGGGAACACCGGGGAGCTGTTTTTT. This translates into CASSDSTGNTGELFF.

This chain connects TRBV9 to TRBJ1-1; no clear D. The germline gives CDR1 SGDLS, CDR2 YYNGEE. The CDR3 length is 14 residues. Trimming took 0 bases from V and 1 from J, leaving 7 bases between them. CDR3 sequence (DNA): TGTGCCAGCAGCGTAGAACGGGAGAACACTGAAGCTTTCTTT. Protein sequence: CASSVERENTEAFF.

The genes are TRBV27 and TRBJ1-1, with D perhaps TRBD1 (5 bases). The CDR3 loop spans 11 amino acids. CDR1 is MNHEY and CDR2 is SMNVEV in the germline V gene (reference sequence). Between the trimmed V and J ends, which lost 10 bases and 5 bases, there was a span of 11 bases. CDR3 sequence: CATIGGTEAFF. The DNA of the CDR3 is TGTGCCACCATCGGGGGAACTGAAGCTTTCTTT.

The chain joins TRBV11-3 to TRBJ2-7; 9 bases align to TRBD2. CDR3 length equals 15 residues. Germline loops: CDR1 SGHNT, CDR2 YENEEA. V lost 1 base, J lost 4 bases, and 5 bases stayed unmatched. This CDR3 reads CASSLAPSGGYEQYF. The CDR3, as DNA: TGTGCCAGCAGCTTAGCACCGAGCGGGGGGTACGAGCAGTACTTC.

The chain employs TRBV4-2 and TRBJ2-4; TRBD2 is a possible D gene (6 bases). CDR1 is LGHNA and CDR2 is YNFKEQ in the germline V gene. V was shortened by 4 bases and J by 8 bases, with 21 bases between the two germline ends. The CDR3 length is 16 residues. CDR3 region: CASSPDPGESGYIQYF. Written as DNA, the CDR3 is TGTGCCAGCAGCCCGGACCCCGGGGAGAGCGGGTACATTCAGTACTTC.

The chain uses TRBV7-9 and TRBJ1-2; tentatively, D is TRBD1 (5 bases). This CDR3 has 16 residues. Trimming cost V 5 bases and J 5 bases, with 21 bases left between them. CDR1 and CDR2 (germline): SEHNR, FQNEAQ (reference sequence). Written as DNA, the CDR3 is TGTGCCAGCAGCCCCACGTCGGGGGATTCAAAATATGGCTACACCTTC. This sequence encodes CASSPTSGDSKYGYTF.

The chain is built from TRBV2 and TRBJ2-1; no definite D call. The V end lost 4 bases, the J end lost 4 bases, and 8 bases lay between the germline ends. Germline CDR1 SNHLY, CDR2 FYNNEI. The CDR3 covers 13 residues. DNA for the CDR3: TGTGCCAGCAGTGTTGGCAGTTACAATGAGCAGTTCTTC. This translates into CASSVGSYNEQFF.

This chain uses TRBV7-9 with TRBJ1-4, with D unresolved. In germline, CDR1 is SEHNR, CDR2 FQNEAQ (reference sequence). The V end was cut by 4 bases, the J end by 1 base, with 4 bases between. This CDR3 region has 13 residues. CDR3 protein: CASSWRTNEKLFF. In DNA, the CDR3 is TGTGCCAGCAGCTGGAGAACTAATGAAAAACTGTTTTTT. Drawing the rest from reference TRBV7-9 and TRBJ1-4, the complete variable domain is DTGVSQNPRHKITKRGQNVTFRCDPISEHNRLYWYRQTLGQGPEFLTYFQNEAQLEKSRLLSDRFSAERPKGSFSTLEIQRTEQGDSAMYLCASSWRTNEKLFFGSGTQLSVL.

The J gene is TRBJ2-7, the V gene TRBV9, with 10 nucleotides matching TRBD1. Germline CDR1 SGDLS, CDR2 YYNGEE. There are 15 residues in the CDR3. After removal of 3 bases from V and 5 bases from J, the junction contained 8 bases not matched to a gene. The CDR3 DNA reads as TGTGCCAGCAGCGCACCAGGACAGGGGGGGAACGAGCAGTACTTC. This codes for CASSAPGQGGNEQYF.

The CDR3 loop is CASSQESGLWPQHF. The CDR3 nucleotides read TGTGCCAGCAGCCAAGAGTCTGGGTTGTGGCCCCAGCATTTT. The J gene is TRBJ1-5, the V gene TRBV4-2; the D is unclear. V was pared by 0 bases and J by 9 bases, with 12 bases between. The CDR3 has 14 amino acids. Germline CDR1 LGHNA, CDR2 YNFKEQ.

In nucleotides, the CDR3 is TGTGCCAGCTCCTATGGGGGGCAAGAGACCCAGTACTTC. It yields the protein CASSYGGQETQYF. The gene calls are TRBV7-8 and TRBJ2-5; D is possibly TRBD2 (6 bases). V was cut by 8 bases and J by 2 bases, with 12 bases left in between. The CDR3 totals 13 residues. CDR1 SGHVS and CDR2 FQNEAQ come from the germline V gene.

The rearrangement joins TRBV28 to TRBJ1-1; D is perhaps TRBD1 (5 bases). The CDR3 is 12 amino acids. CDR1 is MDHEN, CDR2 SYDVKM, per germline. Trimming left V 10 bases short and J 0 bases short, with 9 bases between. CDR3: CATGTVNTEAFF. In nucleotides, the CDR3 is TGTGCCACGGGGACGGTGAACACTGAAGCTTTCTTT.